This T cell receptor beta chain was captured in a study of blood T cell repertoires in COVID-19. Study as a whole: Researchers got acute and convalescent COVID-19 samples from the United States, Italy and Spain. Nucleic acid was either cDNA or gDNA, and it came from T cells, B-cell-depleted T cells, or PBMCs.

In its sample, this clone was seen once. There are 16 residues in the CDR3. Germline V gene lookup returns CDR1 MDHEN and CDR2 SYDVKM. The V segment lost 2 bases and the J segment 6 bases; nucleotides outside the gene matches: 6. Methods used by the authors: Estimated nucleated cell counts came from reference gene primer amplification. Profiling relied on immunoSEQ multiplex PCR, and the TCRdb table lists in-frame clones only, not all of them. Clone size and V and J calls were adopted from that table, with D and trimming inferred from the DNA. The sample carries some 300,000 clones, about nine tenths recorded once.

J is TRBJ2-3 and V is TRBV28; the match to TRBD2 covers 12 bases. This clonotype was sampled from a woman aged 25 to 45 who had recovered from COVID-19. Sequences were obtained from peripheral blood. The CDR3 is CASSLGSSGGADTQYF. CDR3 coding DNA: TGTGCCAGCAGTTTAGGGTCTAGCGGGGGGGCGGATACGCAGTATTTT.